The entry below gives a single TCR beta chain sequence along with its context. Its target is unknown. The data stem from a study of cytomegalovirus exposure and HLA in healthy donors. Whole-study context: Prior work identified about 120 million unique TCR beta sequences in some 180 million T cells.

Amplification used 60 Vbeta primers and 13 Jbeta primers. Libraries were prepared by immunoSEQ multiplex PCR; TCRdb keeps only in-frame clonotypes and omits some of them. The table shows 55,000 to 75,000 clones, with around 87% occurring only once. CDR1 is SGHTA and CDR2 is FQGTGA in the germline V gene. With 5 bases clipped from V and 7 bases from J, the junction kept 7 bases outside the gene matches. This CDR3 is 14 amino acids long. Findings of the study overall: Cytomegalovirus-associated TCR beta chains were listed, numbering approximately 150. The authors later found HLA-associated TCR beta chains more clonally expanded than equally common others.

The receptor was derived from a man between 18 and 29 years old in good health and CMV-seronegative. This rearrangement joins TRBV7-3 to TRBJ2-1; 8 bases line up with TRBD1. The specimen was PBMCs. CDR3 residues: CASSLAGGRNEQFF. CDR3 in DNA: TGTGCCAGCAGCCTCGCAGGGGGCAGGAATGAGCAGTTCTTC. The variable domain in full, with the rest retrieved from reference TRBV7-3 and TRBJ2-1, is GAGVSQTPSNKVTEKGKYVELRCDPISGHTALYWYRQSLGQGPEFLIYFQGTGAADDSGLPNDRFFAVRPEGSVSTLKIQRTERGDSAVYLCASSLAGGRNEQFFGPGTRLTVL.